This T cell receptor (beta chain) was sequenced in a study of CXCR3-negative and CXCR3-positive naive CD8 T cells. Study-wide findings and caveats: CXCR3-positive naive cells had more hydrophobic TRB CDR3s than CXCR3-negative naive cells.

Of note for this clonotype: Its antigen is unidentified.

Libraries were UMI-labeled 5' RACE TRB cDNA. TCRdb reprocessed the 5' RACE reads and reports one entry per CDR3 protein, with no DNA. The ten top clones account for 0.38%, within a sample of 85,000 to 130,000 distinct CDR3 sequences. This CDR3 has 13 residues. The V and J genes are TRBV21-1 and TRBJ1-2. TRBV21-1 is labeled a pseudogene. Sequencing was performed on naive CXCR3+ CD8+ T cells from blood. Subset reported: CD45RO-CCR7+CD27+CD95- naive CD8+ T cells expressing CXCR3 (TNR3+). This TCR was recovered from a human donor in good health. Some clones in this sample may be carry-over from other donors' samples. This chain's CDR3 is CASSKEPGRGYTF.